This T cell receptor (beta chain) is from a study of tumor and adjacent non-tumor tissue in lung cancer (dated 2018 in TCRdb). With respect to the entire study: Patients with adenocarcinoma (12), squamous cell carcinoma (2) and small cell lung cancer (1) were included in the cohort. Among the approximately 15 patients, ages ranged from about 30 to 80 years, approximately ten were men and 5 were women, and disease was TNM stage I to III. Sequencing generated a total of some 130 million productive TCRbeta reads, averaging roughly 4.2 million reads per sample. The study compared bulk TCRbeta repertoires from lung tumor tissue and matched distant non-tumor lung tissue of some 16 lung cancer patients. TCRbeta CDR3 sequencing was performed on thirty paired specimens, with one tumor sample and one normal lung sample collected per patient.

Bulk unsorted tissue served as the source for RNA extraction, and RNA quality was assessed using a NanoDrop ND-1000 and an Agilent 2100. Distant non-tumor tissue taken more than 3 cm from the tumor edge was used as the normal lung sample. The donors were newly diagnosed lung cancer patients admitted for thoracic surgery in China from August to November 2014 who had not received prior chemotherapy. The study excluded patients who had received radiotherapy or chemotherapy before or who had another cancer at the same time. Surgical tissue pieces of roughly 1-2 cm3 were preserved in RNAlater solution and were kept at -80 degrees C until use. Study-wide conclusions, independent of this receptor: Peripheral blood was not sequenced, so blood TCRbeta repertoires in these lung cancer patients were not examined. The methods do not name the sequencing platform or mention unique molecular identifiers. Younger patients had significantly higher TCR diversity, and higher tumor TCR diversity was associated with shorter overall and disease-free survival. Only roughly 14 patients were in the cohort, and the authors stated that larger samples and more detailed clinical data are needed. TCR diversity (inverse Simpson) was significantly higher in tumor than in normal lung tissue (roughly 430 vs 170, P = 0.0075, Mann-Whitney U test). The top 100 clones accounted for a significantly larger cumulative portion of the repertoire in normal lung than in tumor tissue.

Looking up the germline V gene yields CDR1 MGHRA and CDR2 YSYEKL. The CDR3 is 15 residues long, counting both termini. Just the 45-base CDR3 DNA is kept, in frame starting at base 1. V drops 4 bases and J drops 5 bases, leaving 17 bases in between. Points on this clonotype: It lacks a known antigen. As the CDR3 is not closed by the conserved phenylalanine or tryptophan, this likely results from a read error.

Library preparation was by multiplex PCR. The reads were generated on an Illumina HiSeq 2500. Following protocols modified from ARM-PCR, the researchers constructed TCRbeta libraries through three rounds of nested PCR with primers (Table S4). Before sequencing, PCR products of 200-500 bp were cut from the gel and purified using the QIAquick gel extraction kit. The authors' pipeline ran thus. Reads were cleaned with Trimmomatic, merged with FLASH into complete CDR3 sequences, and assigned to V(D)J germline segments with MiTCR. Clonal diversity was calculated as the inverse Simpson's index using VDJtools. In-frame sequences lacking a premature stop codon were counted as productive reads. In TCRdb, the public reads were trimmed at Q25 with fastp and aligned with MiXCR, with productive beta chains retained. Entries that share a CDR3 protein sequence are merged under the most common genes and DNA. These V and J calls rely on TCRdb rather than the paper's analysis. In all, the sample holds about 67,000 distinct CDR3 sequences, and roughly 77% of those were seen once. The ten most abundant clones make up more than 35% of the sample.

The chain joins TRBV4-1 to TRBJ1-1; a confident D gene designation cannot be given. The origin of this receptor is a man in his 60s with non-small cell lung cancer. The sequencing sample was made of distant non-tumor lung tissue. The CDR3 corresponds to CASSLRASWGTEAFR. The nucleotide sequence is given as TGCGCCAGCAGCCTAAGGGCCTCCTGGGGAACTGAAGCTTTCCGT.